The 22 T cell receptor beta chains below come from one sample, sequenced in a study of T cell responses to AZD1222 COVID-19 vaccine (dated by TCRdb to about 2021). Preparation of the library involved the immunoSEQ multiplex PCR assay. Sourced from immuneACCESS, this table was stored by TCRdb with only in-frame sequences that have V and J called. A share of the clones is absent; for the studies checked, an unresolved V gene accounts for under half, and the remainder has no known explanation. Counted in this sample were 150,000 to 160,000 clones; over 75% of them appeared once. The top ten constitute approximately 1.8% of the sample. Interpreted using the paper, the time point label stands for: baseline before first vaccination. The sequenced sample was peripheral blood, obtained on day 0 of AZD1222 vaccination. These TCRs come from an adult in good health.

This chain joins TRBV19 and TRBJ1-2; weak D call: TRBD1 (5 bases). From germline, CDR1 is LNHDA and CDR2 SQIVND (reference sequence). V lost 6 bases, J lost 4 bases, and 15 bases lay in between. There are 14 residues in the CDR3. CDR3 amino acids: CASRKGRQLYGYTF. The CDR3, as DNA: TGTGCCAGTAGAAAAGGGAGACAGCTCTATGGCTACACCTTC. Drawing the rest from reference TRBV19 and TRBJ1-2, the complete variable domain is DGGITQSPKYLFRKEGQNVTLSCEQNLNHDAMYWYRQDPGQGLRLIYYSQIVNDFQKGDIAEGYSVSREKKESFPLTVTSAQKNPTAFYLCASRKGRQLYGYTFGSGTRLTVV.

The gene calls are TRBV5-4 and TRBJ2-1, with D possibly matching TRBD2 (6 bases). The V gene lost 3 bases and the J gene lost 6 bases, with 19 bases spanning the gap. The CDR3 has 16 residues. Germline V lookup: CDR1 SGHNT, CDR2 YYREEE (reference sequence). The CDR3 DNA reads TGTGCCAGCAGCTCTGGGACTTTAAGAGCAATCAATGAGCAGTTCTTC. This gives the protein CASSSGTLRAINEQFF. Complete variable domain (other parts from reference TRBV5-4 and TRBJ2-1): ETGVTQSPTHLIKTRGQQVTLRCSSQSGHNTVSWYQQALGQGPQFIFQYYREEENGRGNFPPRFSGLQFPNYSSELNVNALELDDSALYLCASSSGTLRAINEQFFGPGTRLTVL.

V is TRBV28 and J is TRBJ2-1, with D unclear. The V gene's germline CDR1 is MDHEN and CDR2 SYDVKM. This CDR3 region has 14 residues. With 2 bases removed from V and 8 bases from J, the gap between germline ends came to 13 bases. CDR3: CASSLTLGEHEQFF. The CDR3 bases are TGTGCCAGCAGTTTAACCCTAGGAGAACATGAGCAGTTCTTC.

In this sample, this clone turned up a few times. The chain joins TRBV11-2 to TRBJ1-6; D not certain. The CDR3 sequence is 17 residues long. Germline V gene data show CDR1 as SGHAT and CDR2 as FQNNGV. Trimming shortened V by 2 bases and J by 5 bases, and 16 bases separated the two germline ends. The CDR3 nucleotides are TGTGCCAGCAGCTTAAGTCTGGGCAGCGAGAATAATTCACCCCTCCACTTT. Translation: CASSLSLGSENNSPLHF.

A remark on this clone: Its ends do not fully match the called genes, so a read error is possible. This rearrangement joins TRBV4-1 to TRBJ2-3, with D possibly TRBD1 on 6 matching bases. The CDR3 has 15 residues. The germline V gene has CDR1 MGHRA and CDR2 YSYEKL. The CDR3 DNA is TGCGCCAGCACCCAACAGGGAGCTAGCACAGATACGCAGTATTTT. Translating it yields CASTQQGASTDTQYF.

This chain uses TRBV10-3 with TRBJ2-5; D possibly corresponds to TRBD1 (5 bases). Germline CDR1 is ENHRY and CDR2 is SYGVKD. Trimming left V 3 bases short and J 4 bases short, with 15 bases between. The CDR3 runs to 15 residues. CDR3 loop: CAISEWQGGGETQYF. In DNA form, the CDR3 reads TGTGCCATCAGTGAATGGCAGGGCGGCGGAGAGACCCAGTACTTC.

The gene calls are TRBV10-3 and TRBJ2-7; D possibly corresponds to TRBD2 (6 bases). V lost 7 bases, J lost 0 bases, and 13 bases lay in between. This CDR3 comprises 14 residues. Per germline, CDR1 ENHRY and CDR2 SYGVKD. In DNA, the CDR3 is TGTGCCATCAATCCAGCGGGCCGCTCCTACGAGCAGTACTTC. Protein product: CAINPAGRSYEQYF.

The rearrangement joins TRBV19 to TRBJ2-1, with 8 bases lining up with TRBD2. This CDR3 contains 18 residues. V shed 3 bases, J shed 1 base, and the junction held 11 bases outside the gene matches. Germline loops: CDR1 LNHDA, CDR2 SQIVND (reference sequence). The CDR3 loop is CASSIVASGGRSYNEQFF. For the CDR3, the DNA is TGTGCCAGTAGTATTGTAGCGTCTGGCGGGAGGTCCTACAATGAGCAGTTCTTC.

This rearrangement joins TRBV11-3 to TRBJ2-2; D possibly matches TRBD1 or TRBD2 (5 bases each). V lost 1 base to trimming and J lost 9 bases, with 15 bases between them. Germline V gene data show CDR1 as SGHNT and CDR2 as YENEEA. This CDR3 region has 15 residues. The CDR3 region is CASSLGGPFYRELFF. In DNA form, the CDR3 reads TGTGCCAGCAGCTTAGGGGGACCTTTTTACCGGGAGCTGTTTTTT. Full variable domain (missing parts from reference TRBV11-3 and TRBJ2-2): EAGVVQSPRYKIIEKKQPVAFWCNPISGHNTLYWYLQNLGQGPELLIRYENEEAVDDSQLPKDRFSAERLKGVDSTLKIQPAELGDSAVYLCASSLGGPFYRELFFGEGSRLTVL.

The V and J genes are TRBV27 and TRBJ2-7; D ambiguous. The germline V gene has CDR1 MNHEY and CDR2 SMNVEV (reference sequence). CDR3 size: 17 residues. Trimming took off 2 bases at V and 4 bases at J, with 21 bases between the two ends. The CDR3 sequence: CASSLKGPVRTGYEQYF. The CDR3 nucleotides read TGTGCCAGCAGTTTAAAGGGCCCGGTACGTACCGGGTACGAGCAGTACTTC.

V usage is TRBV28 and J usage is TRBJ1-4, with D unclear. The CDR3 loop spans 13 amino acids. The V gene lost 7 bases and the J gene lost 7 bases, with 13 bases spanning the gap. Germline V gives CDR1 MDHEN, CDR2 SYDVKM. Written as DNA, the CDR3 is TGTGCCAGCAAGAAAACGGGAGGTGAAAAACTGTTTTTT. It translates to CASKKTGGEKLFF. Full variable domain (outside the CDR3, taken from reference TRBV28 and TRBJ1-4): DVKVTQSSRYLVKRTGEKVFLECVQDMDHENMFWYRQDPGLGLRLIYFSYDVKMKEKGDIPEGYSVSREKKERFSLILESASTNQTSMYLCASKKTGGEKLFFGSGTQLSVL.

The J gene is TRBJ1-1, the V gene TRBV15; TRBD1 is a possible D gene (5 bases). Germline V gene sequence: CDR1 LNHNV, CDR2 YYDKDF (reference sequence). V was pared by 1 base and J by 5 bases, with 11 bases between. The CDR3 runs 14 residues. CDR3 sequence reads: CATSRATGGTEAFF. The CDR3 coding sequence is TGTGCCACCAGCAGAGCAACCGGGGGGACTGAAGCTTTCTTT.

V gene TRBV7-3 combines with J gene TRBJ2-7, with D possibly matching TRBD2 (6 bases). Trimming left V 5 bases short and J 6 bases short, with 14 bases between. Germline V CDR1 and CDR2: SGHTA, FQGTGA. CDR3 length equals 13 residues. The CDR3 here is CASSQMDYSEQYF. The CDR3 DNA sequence: TGTGCCAGCAGCCAAATGGACTATTCCGAGCAGTACTTC.

V gene TRBV30 combines with J gene TRBJ1-6; perhaps TRBD1 as D (5 bases). The CDR3 totals 13 residues. With 8 bases removed from V and 4 bases from J, the gap between germline ends came to 12 bases. Germline CDR1 reads GTSNPN; CDR2 reads SVGIG (reference sequence). The CDR3 is CAGGRMYNSPLHF. The CDR3 nucleotides are TGTGCCGGGGGACGGATGTATAATTCACCCCTCCACTTT.

The V gene is TRBV18, the J gene TRBJ2-2, with D perhaps matching TRBD1 or TRBD2 (5 bases each). Trimming removed 2 bases at V and 6 bases at J, with 16 bases between. CDR1 is KGHSH, CDR2 LQKENI, per germline. The CDR3 length is 16 residues. CDR3 region: CASSPSGEGISGELFF. Written as DNA, the CDR3 is TGTGCCAGCTCACCATCGGGTGAGGGGATCTCCGGGGAGCTGTTTTTT.

This clone was counted a few times. The gene calls are TRBV6-5 and TRBJ1-2, with D tentatively TRBD1 (6 bases). Germline-derived CDR1 and CDR2 are MNHEY and SVGAGI. The length of the CDR3 is 15 residues. Trimming shortened V by 7 bases and J by 5 bases, and 20 bases separated the two germline ends. Here the CDR3 reads CASIEGQRILYGYTF. DNA for the CDR3: TGTGCCAGCATCGAAGGACAGCGTATACTTTATGGCTACACCTTC.

The chain employs TRBV11-2 and TRBJ1-2, with a weak D call TRBD1 (5 bases). Germline V gene lookup returns CDR1 SGHAT and CDR2 FQNNGV. This CDR3 comprises 14 residues. Trimming stripped 4 bases from V and 1 base from J, with 10 bases between. The CDR3 DNA is TGTGCCAGCAGCTATCGGGGGGATAACTATGGCTACACCTTC. Protein product: CASSYRGDNYGYTF.

V gene TRBV5-4 combines with J gene TRBJ2-3; D unclear. V was trimmed by 0 bases and J by 2 bases, leaving 10 bases between them. CDR1 is SGHNT and CDR2 is YYREEE in the germline V gene (reference sequence). CDR3 length: 15 amino acids. DNA for the CDR3: TGTGCCAGCAGCTTGGGAAGCGACCTCACAGATACGCAGTATTTT. It encodes CASSLGSDLTDTQYF.

The chain couples TRBV28 to TRBJ1-1; unclear D gene. V gave up 2 bases and J gave up 5 bases, with 9 bases separating them. CDR1 and CDR2 from the germline V gene are MDHEN and SYDVKM. The CDR3 is made up of 13 amino acids. The DNA for the CDR3 is TGTGCCAGCAGTTTACGTCGGGGAACTGAAGCTTTCTTT. Residues: CASSLRRGTEAFF.

This CDR3 is CASSLSSRSEAFF. The DNA for the CDR3 is TGTGCCAGCAGCTTATCTTCCCGATCTGAAGCTTTCTTT. The chain recombines TRBV7-8 with TRBJ1-1, with no clear D. With 2 bases removed from V and 6 bases from J, the gap between germline ends came to 10 bases. Germline CDR1 SGHVS, CDR2 FQNEAQ. CDR3 length: 13 residues.

V and J are TRBV5-1 and TRBJ2-7; 8 bases align to TRBD1. The V segment lost 4 bases and the J segment 0 bases; nucleotides outside the gene matches: 3. This CDR3 has 14 residues. CDR1 is SGHRS, CDR2 YFSETQ, per germline. The CDR3 DNA reads as TGCGCCAGCAGCCGGACAGGGAACTCCTACGAGCAGTACTTC. Its protein product is CASSRTGNSYEQYF.

The V call is TRBV27, the J call TRBJ2-7; TRBD1 matches at 10 bases. Trimming took 5 bases from V and 2 from J; bases not matched to a gene: 3. The CDR3 consists of 14 residues. Germline V gene lookup returns CDR1 MNHEY and CDR2 SMNVEV (reference sequence). DNA for the CDR3: TGTGCCAGCAGTCCCGGACAGGGGGCCTACGAGCAGTACTTC. This translates into CASSPGQGAYEQYF.